These 24 T cell receptor beta chains were sequenced from one sample in a study of CD8 T cells in Susac syndrome (dated by TCRdb to between 2017 and 2020). Libraries were built with the immunoSEQ multiplex PCR assay. RNA was extracted with the RNeasy kit and about 0.5 to 1 ug was reverse transcribed using random hexamers. Clones were called with MiXCR by TCRdb after fastp trimmed the public reads at Q25, and only in-frame beta chains were retained. Rows are combined by CDR3 protein, so each entry shows the most common genes and DNA. This sample lists about 130,000 distinct CDR3 sequences; roughly 94% were detected once. About 0.13% of the sample is in the top ten clones. Sequenced material: CD4+ T cells from PBMCs. These receptors all come from a human donor with multiple sclerosis.

V gene TRBV5-1 combines with J gene TRBJ2-5, with TRBD2 matching over 9 bases. V dropped 4 bases and J dropped 5; count of bases not matched to a gene: 9. The germline V gene encodes CDR1 SGHRS and CDR2 YFSETQ. The CDR3 runs to 15 residues. CDR3 amino acids: CASSPPGLADETQYF. The CDR3 DNA follows: TGCGCCAGCAGCCCCCCGGGACTAGCTGATGAGACCCAGTACTTC.

This chain connects TRBV6-2 or TRBV6-3 to TRBJ2-1; D gene ambiguous. CDR1 and CDR2 from the germline V gene are MNHEY and SVGEGT. CDR3 length: 12 amino acids. V dropped 4 bases and J dropped 9 bases, with 10 bases sitting between them. CDR3 nucleotides: TGTGCCAGCAGTTCCCCCCCAAGTGAGCAGTTCTTC. Translated: CASSSPPSEQFF.

The CDR3 is CASSPDPATSLYGYTF. In nucleotides, the CDR3 is TGTGCCAGCAGTCCCGACCCGGCAACCTCCCTCTATGGCTACACCTTC. The chain links TRBV7-2 to TRBJ1-2; D is undetermined. In germline, CDR1 is SGHTA, CDR2 FQGNSA. The CDR3 has 16 amino acids. The V and J ends lost 6 bases and 4 bases respectively, with 21 bases between them.

V is TRBV5-6 and J is TRBJ1-2; D unresolved. V lost 4 bases to trimming and J lost 7 bases, with 17 bases between them. This CDR3 region has 14 residues. Germline values: CDR1 SGHDT, CDR2 YYEEEE. Here the CDR3 DNA reads TGTGCCAGCAGCCTCCGGGGAGGGTTGAGTGGCTACACCTTC. Encoded protein: CASSLRGGLSGYTF.

The chain links TRBV7-2 to TRBJ2-1; D not certain. The CDR3 length is 12 residues. Deletions cut 4 bases from V and 6 bases from J, with 7 bases between. Per germline, CDR1 SGHTA and CDR2 FQGNSA. CDR3 protein: CASSSLGNEQFF. In nucleotides, the CDR3 is TGTGCCAGCAGCTCCCTGGGCAATGAGCAGTTCTTC.

DNA of the CDR3: TGCAGCGTTGAGGGCCATAAGGGCACTGAAGCTTTCTTT. Its translation is CSVEGHKGTEAFF. V and J are TRBV29-1 and TRBJ1-1, with no clear D. V was shortened by 3 bases and J by 4 bases, with 12 bases between the two germline ends. This CDR3 spans 13 amino acids. In germline, CDR1 is SQVTM, CDR2 ANQGSEA.

The chain has TRBV12-3 or TRBV12-4 and TRBJ1-5; D may be TRBD1 (5 bases). Trimming removed 3 bases at V and 0 bases at J, with 12 bases between. CDR3 length: 16 residues. As DNA, the CDR3 is TGTGCCAGCAGTTTTGGGGGAAGCAATAGCAATCAGCCCCAGCATTTT. Its translation is CASSFGGSNSNQPQHF.

This chain links TRBV3-1 with TRBJ1-1, with 9 bases identical to TRBD1. The V segment lost 4 bases and the J segment 8 bases; nucleotides outside the gene matches: 5. Germline V gene sequence: CDR1 LGHDT, CDR2 YNNKEL (reference sequence). The CDR3 consists of 13 residues. CDR3 region: CASSPLDRGEAFF. As DNA, the CDR3 is TGTGCCAGCAGCCCTTTGGACAGGGGCGAAGCTTTCTTT.

This rearrangement joins TRBV12-3 or TRBV12-4 to TRBJ2-7, with 13 nucleotides matching TRBD2. The CDR3 runs 15 residues. Trimming took 6 bases from V and 0 from J; bases not matched to a gene: 2. CDR3 DNA: TGTGCCAGCAGCCGGACTAGCGGGAGCTCCTACGAGCAGTACTTC. Encoded protein: CASSRTSGSSYEQYF.

The V call is TRBV7-9, the J call TRBJ2-4; D is unclear. The V end was cut by 5 bases, the J end by 8 bases, with 22 bases between. The CDR3 spans 16 residues. Germline V gives CDR1 SEHNR, CDR2 FQNEAQ (reference sequence). CDR3 residues: CASSPIKSSQEDIQYF. In DNA, the CDR3 is TGTGCCAGCAGCCCCATCAAGTCCAGCCAAGAGGACATTCAGTACTTC.

This chain connects TRBV12-3 or TRBV12-4 to TRBJ1-6, with 8 bases matching TRBD1. J gave up 7 bases and V 9 bases, and 8 bases lay outside the gene matches. The CDR3 is made up of 14 amino acids. The CDR3 DNA reads as TGTGCCAGTACAACAGGGGGAAGGAATTCACCCCTCCACTTT. It yields the protein CASTTGGRNSPLHF.

The chain has TRBV5-1 and TRBJ1-2; D may be TRBD1 (5 bases). CDR3 size: 14 residues. The ends were cut back, 0 bases at V and 8 bases at J, with 14 bases in the middle. Germline lookup yields CDR1 SGHRS and CDR2 YFSETQ. Written as DNA, the CDR3 is TGCGCCAGCAGCTTGGCCAGGGTAACGGAAGGCTACACCTTC. It codes for CASSLARVTEGYTF.

The chain links TRBV5-6 to TRBJ2-1; no reliable D call. Germline CDR1 reads SGHDT; CDR2 reads YYEEEE. The V and J ends lost 2 bases and 8 bases respectively, with 11 bases between them. The CDR3 length is 13 residues. CDR3 in DNA: TGTGCCAGCAGCTTACCTGCATCGGATGAGCAGTTCTTC. This codes for CASSLPASDEQFF.

V usage is TRBV27 and J usage is TRBJ1-4; 9 nucleotides align to TRBD1. V shed 8 bases and J 8 bases; nucleotides not matched to a gene: 6. The CDR3 has 13 amino acids. The germline V gene encodes CDR1 MNHEY and CDR2 SMNVEV (reference sequence). CDR3 nucleotides: TGTGCCAGCCTGGGACAGGGCTCGGAAAAACTGTTTTTT. It yields the protein CASLGQGSEKLFF.

This chain links TRBV25-1 with TRBJ2-7; D remains ambiguous. Germline V gene lookup returns CDR1 MGHDK and CDR2 SYGVNS. This CDR3 is built from 15 residues. Trimming stripped 1 base from V and 7 bases from J, with 17 bases between. The DNA of the CDR3 is TGTGCCAGCAGTGAATTGGGGTCCTCTAATGGGGAGCAGTACTTC. It yields the protein CASSELGSSNGEQYF.

This clonotype showed up just once. The chain employs TRBV5-4 and TRBJ2-5; D is possibly TRBD2 (6 bases). This CDR3 comprises 14 residues. Germline-derived CDR1 and CDR2 are SGHNT and YYREEE (reference sequence). V shed 4 bases and J shed 2 bases, with 12 bases lying between them. The CDR3 is CASSPTGRQETQYF. CDR3 coding DNA: TGTGCCAGCAGCCCAACCGGGAGACAAGAGACCCAGTACTTC.

This sequence joins TRBV3-1 and TRBJ2-5, with D tentatively TRBD2 (6 bases). The CDR3 sequence is 12 residues long. The V and J ends lost 5 bases and 3 bases respectively, with 7 bases between them. CDR1 is LGHDT, CDR2 YNNKEL, per germline (reference sequence). Here the CDR3 DNA reads TGTGCCAGCAGCTGGAGGGAAGAGACCCAGTACTTC. This encodes CASSWREETQYF.

The rearrangement joins TRBV6-1 to TRBJ1-2, with D perhaps TRBD1 (6 bases). The germline V and J ends were trimmed by 6 bases and 8 bases, with 25 bases remaining between them. The V gene's germline CDR1 is MNHNS and CDR2 SASEGT. The CDR3 runs to 16 residues. The CDR3 sequence is CASRDPGQPITMGYTF. The CDR3 nucleotides are TGTGCCAGCAGAGACCCTGGACAGCCAATAACTATGGGCTACACCTTC.

The chain couples TRBV3-1 to TRBJ2-7, with 7 bases lining up with TRBD2. The CDR3 consists of 15 residues. V lost 0 bases, J lost 5 bases, and 7 bases stayed unmatched. CDR1 and CDR2 from the germline V gene are LGHDT and YNNKEL (reference sequence). The CDR3 sequence: CASSQEGLAAHEQYF. In nucleotides, the CDR3 is TGTGCCAGCAGCCAAGAGGGGCTAGCGGCCCACGAGCAGTACTTC.

J is TRBJ1-1 and V is TRBV6-2 or TRBV6-3; D gene unclear. The germline V and J ends were trimmed by 7 bases and 0 bases, with 9 bases remaining between them. This CDR3 comprises 13 residues. CDR1 is MNHEY and CDR2 is SVGEGT in the germline V gene. Written as DNA, the CDR3 is TGTGCCAGCACCTCAACAGTGAACACTGAAGCTTTCTTT. This encodes CASTSTVNTEAFF.

This rearrangement joins TRBV19 to TRBJ2-5; TRBD1 agrees at 12 bases. V lost 3 bases, J lost 5 bases, and 7 bases stayed unmatched. This CDR3 has 16 residues. From germline, CDR1 is LNHDA and CDR2 SQIVND (reference sequence). CDR3 sequence: CASSIPGQGARETQYF. CDR3 coding DNA: TGTGCCAGTAGTATCCCGGGACAGGGGGCCCGGGAGACCCAGTACTTC.

This clonotype appeared once. V and J are TRBV9 and TRBJ1-1; D gene ambiguous. Trimming stripped 3 bases from V and 1 base from J, with 13 bases between. The CDR3 is 15 residues long. CDR1 and CDR2 from the germline V gene are SGDLS and YYNGEE. The chain's CDR3 is CASSDDPGRNTEAFF. CDR3 DNA: TGTGCCAGCAGCGATGACCCTGGGAGGAACACTGAAGCTTTCTTT.

This clonotype was counted once. The chain couples TRBV11-2 to TRBJ1-1; D is uncertain. The CDR3 covers 13 residues. Germline V gene sequence: CDR1 SGHAT, CDR2 FQNNGV. The ends were cut back, 5 bases at V and 2 bases at J, with 9 bases in the middle. This CDR3 is CASSTQKNTEAFF. CDR3 bases: TGTGCCAGCAGCACTCAGAAAAACACTGAAGCTTTCTTT.

This clonotype is a singleton in its sample. V and J are TRBV4-3 and TRBJ2-5; D gene uncertain. The V end was cut by 0 bases, the J end by 2 bases, with 7 bases between. The CDR3 has 14 residues. The germline CDR1 and CDR2 sequences are LGHNA and YSLEER. The CDR3 region has the DNA TGCGCCAGCAGCCAAGACATCAGACAAGAGACCCAGTACTTC. This codes for CASSQDIRQETQYF.